What follows describes a single T cell receptor (beta chain). Its antigen remains unknown. The data are from a study of cytomegalovirus exposure and HLA in healthy donors. Both 60 Vbeta primers and 13 Jbeta primers went into the PCR. Profiling relied on immunoSEQ multiplex PCR, and the TCRdb table lists in-frame clones only, not all of them. Counted here are about 150,000 clones, 80% occurring once; the ten biggest clones make up around 6%. Findings of the study overall: TCR beta sequences reportedly predicted most subjects' HLA-A and HLA-B alleles accurately.

The CDR3 has 14 amino acids. Trimming cost V 5 bases and J 8 bases, with 20 bases left between them. Germline V CDR1 and CDR2: SQVTM, ANQGSEA. The specimen sequenced was PBMCs. This TCR was sampled from a woman aged 40 to 49 in good health and CMV-seropositive. This chain connects TRBV29-1 to TRBJ2-3; D ambiguous. The CDR3 DNA is TGCAGCGTTTCGCCCTCCTACGCGGTCCGTACGCAGTATTTT. This translates into CSVSPSYAVRTQYF.